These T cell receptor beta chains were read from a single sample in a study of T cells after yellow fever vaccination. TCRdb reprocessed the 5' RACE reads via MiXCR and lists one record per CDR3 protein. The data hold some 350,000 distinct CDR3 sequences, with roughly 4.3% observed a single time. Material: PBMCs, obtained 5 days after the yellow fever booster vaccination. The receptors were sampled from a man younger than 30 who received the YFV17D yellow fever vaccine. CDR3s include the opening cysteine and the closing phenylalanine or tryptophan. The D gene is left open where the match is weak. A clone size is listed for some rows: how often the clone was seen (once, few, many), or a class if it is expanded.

CDR3aa: CASSDTKGSSYNSPLHF; CDR3nt: TGTGCCAGCAGTGATACGAAGGGGAGCTCCTATAATTCACCCCTCCACTTT; v_gene: TRBV25-1; abundance: -; d_gene: -; j_gene: TRBJ1-6
CDR3aa: CASSAEQGRNTEAFF; CDR3nt: TGTGCCAGCAGCGCTGAACAGGGTCGGAACACTGAAGCTTTCTTT; v_gene: TRBV9; abundance: few; d_gene: -; j_gene: TRBJ1-1
CDR3aa: CSATSGTGSYEQYF; CDR3nt: TGCAGTGCTACTTCGGGGACAGGCTCCTACGAGCAGTACTTC; v_gene: TRBV20-1; abundance: -; d_gene: TRBD1; j_gene: TRBJ2-7
CDR3aa: CASSRTSSSNQPQHF; CDR3nt: TGTGCCAGCAGTCGTACCTCCTCCAGCAATCAGCCCCAGCATTTT; v_gene: TRBV6-5; abundance: -; d_gene: -; j_gene: TRBJ1-5
CDR3aa: CASSNATGANQPQHF; CDR3nt: TGTGCCAGCAGCAATGCGACAGGGGCGAATCAGCCCCAGCATTTT; v_gene: TRBV11-2; abundance: -; d_gene: TRBD1; j_gene: TRBJ1-5
CDR3aa: CASAGLGTEADTQYF; CDR3nt: TGTGCCAGCGCGGGTCTCGGGACAGAGGCAGATACGCAGTATTTT; v_gene: TRBV7-6; abundance: few; d_gene: TRBD1; j_gene: TRBJ2-3
CDR3aa: CASSADFAETQYF; CDR3nt: TGTGCCAGCAGCGCTGACTTCGCAGAGACCCAGTACTTC; v_gene: TRBV9; abundance: few; d_gene: -; j_gene: TRBJ2-5
CDR3aa: CASGLVPGEETQYF; CDR3nt: TGTGCTAGTGGTTTGGTACCTGGGGAAGAGACCCAGTACTTC; v_gene: TRBV12-5; abundance: many; d_gene: -; j_gene: TRBJ2-5
CDR3aa: CASSFGAVYGYTF; CDR3nt: TGTGCCAGCAGCTTTGGGGCAGTCTATGGCTACACCTTC; v_gene: TRBV7-9; abundance: few; d_gene: -; j_gene: TRBJ1-2
CDR3aa: CASSLRAATDTQYF; CDR3nt: TGTGCCAGCAGCCTCCGGGCAGCCACAGATACGCAGTATTTT; v_gene: TRBV9; abundance: few; d_gene: -; j_gene: TRBJ2-3
CDR3aa: CASSRQGGATEAFF; CDR3nt: TGTGCCAGCAGTAGGCAGGGGGGGGCCACTGAAGCTTTCTTT; v_gene: TRBV6-6; abundance: few; d_gene: TRBD1; j_gene: TRBJ1-1
CDR3aa: CASSLRPTREGYTF; CDR3nt: TGCGCCAGCAGCTTGAGGCCAACCCGGGAGGGCTACACCTTC; v_gene: TRBV5-1; abundance: many; d_gene: -; j_gene: TRBJ1-2
CDR3aa: CASSGAGGGGELFF; CDR3nt: TGTGCCAGCAGTGGAGCAGGGGGAGGCGGGGAGCTGTTTTTT; v_gene: TRBV2; abundance: -; d_gene: -; j_gene: TRBJ2-2
CDR3aa: CASSRSASGSTDTQYF; CDR3nt: TGCGCCAGCAGCCGGTCGGCTAGCGGGAGCACAGATACGCAGTATTTT; v_gene: TRBV5-1; abundance: -; d_gene: TRBD2; j_gene: TRBJ2-3
CDR3aa: CASSPLAGGQRQFF; CDR3nt: TGTGCCAGCAGTCCTCTAGCGGGGGGGCAACGGCAGTTCTTC; v_gene: TRBV2; abundance: few; d_gene: TRBD2; j_gene: TRBJ2-1
CDR3aa: CASSLGTGGLRDTQYF; CDR3nt: TGTGCCAGCAGCTTAGGGACAGGGGGCCTTCGAGATACGCAGTATTTT; v_gene: TRBV7-8; abundance: few; d_gene: TRBD1; j_gene: TRBJ2-3
CDR3aa: CASCWQTNQPQHF; CDR3nt: TGTGCCAGCTGCTGGCAGACCAATCAGCCCCAGCATTTT; v_gene: TRBV2; abundance: -; d_gene: -; j_gene: TRBJ1-5
CDR3aa: CSVARGAVNTEAFF; CDR3nt: TGCAGCGTTGCTCGGGGGGCGGTGAACACTGAAGCTTTCTTT; v_gene: TRBV29-1; abundance: many; d_gene: -; j_gene: TRBJ1-1
CDR3aa: CSGGEPTGELFF; CDR3nt: TGCAGCGGCGGGGAGCCCACCGGGGAGCTGTTTTTT; v_gene: TRBV29-1; abundance: few; d_gene: -; j_gene: TRBJ2-2
CDR3aa: CASSRGTDSGYDGYTF; CDR3nt: TGCGCCAGCAGCCGAGGGACAGACTCGGGGTATGATGGCTACACCTTC; v_gene: TRBV4-3; abundance: -; d_gene: TRBD1; j_gene: TRBJ1-2
CDR3aa: CASGLGTAEAFF; CDR3nt: TGTGCTAGTGGTTTAGGGACAGCTGAAGCTTTCTTT; v_gene: TRBV12-5; abundance: few; d_gene: TRBD1; j_gene: TRBJ1-1
CDR3aa: CASSLGSGPNEQFF; CDR3nt: TGTGCCAGCAGTTTAGGCTCGGGTCCCAATGAGCAGTTCTTC; v_gene: TRBV12-3/TRBV12-4; abundance: many; d_gene: -; j_gene: TRBJ2-1
CDR3aa: CSARDMGSGELFF; CDR3nt: TGCAGTGCTAGAGATATGGGGTCCGGGGAGCTGTTTTTT; v_gene: TRBV20-1; abundance: many; d_gene: -; j_gene: TRBJ2-2
CDR3aa: CASTDSEEQYF; CDR3nt: TGTGCCAGCACAGACTCTGAGGAGCAGTACTTC; v_gene: TRBV5-6; abundance: -; d_gene: -; j_gene: TRBJ2-7
CDR3aa: CASSLGSANEAFF; CDR3nt: TGCGCCAGCAGCTTGGGGTCAGCGAATGAAGCTTTCTTT; v_gene: TRBV5-1; abundance: few; d_gene: -; j_gene: TRBJ1-1
CDR3aa: CASSPEAGTGYTF; CDR3nt: TGTGCCAGCTCACCGGAGGCAGGGACTGGCTACACCTTC; v_gene: TRBV18; abundance: few; d_gene: -; j_gene: TRBJ1-2
CDR3aa: CATSRDQGAGDTQYF; CDR3nt: TGTGCCACCAGCAGAGATCAGGGGGCAGGAGATACGCAGTATTTT; v_gene: TRBV15; abundance: few; d_gene: TRBD1; j_gene: TRBJ2-3
CDR3aa: CASCPSGGPYEQYF; CDR3nt: TGTGCCAGCTGCCCTAGCGGGGGCCCCTACGAGCAGTACTTC; v_gene: TRBV18; abundance: few; d_gene: TRBD2; j_gene: TRBJ2-7
CDR3aa: CAWSVQGNQPQHF; CDR3nt: TGTGCCTGGAGTGTACAGGGCAATCAGCCCCAGCATTTT; v_gene: TRBV30; abundance: many; d_gene: -; j_gene: TRBJ1-5
CDR3aa: CASRTGGFTEAFF; CDR3nt: TGTGCCAGTCGGACAGGGGGATTCACTGAAGCTTTCTTT; v_gene: TRBV19; abundance: -; d_gene: TRBD1; j_gene: TRBJ1-1
CDR3aa: CASSRALAETQYF; CDR3nt: TGTGCCAGCTCACGGGCCCTGGCGGAGACCCAGTACTTC; v_gene: TRBV18; abundance: many; d_gene: -; j_gene: TRBJ2-5
CDR3aa: CASSLQGTYEQYF; CDR3nt: TGCGCCAGCAGCTTACAGGGAACCTACGAGCAGTACTTC; v_gene: TRBV5-1; abundance: many; d_gene: -; j_gene: TRBJ2-7
CDR3aa: CASSPRDNSNYGYTF; CDR3nt: TGTGCCAGCAGCCCCCGGGACAACTCTAACTATGGCTACACCTTC; v_gene: TRBV11-2; abundance: few; d_gene: -; j_gene: TRBJ1-2
CDR3aa: CATRLESYNEQFF; CDR3nt: TGTGCTACCCGACTCGAGTCCTACAATGAGCAGTTCTTC; v_gene: TRBV12-5; abundance: -; d_gene: -; j_gene: TRBJ2-1
CDR3aa: CSVGRGFQETQYF; CDR3nt: TGCAGCGTCGGGCGGGGGTTTCAAGAGACCCAGTACTTC; v_gene: TRBV29-1; abundance: many; d_gene: TRBD2; j_gene: TRBJ2-5
CDR3aa: CSVEGGRGREDEQYF; CDR3nt: TGCAGCGTTGAAGGGGGTAGGGGGCGCGAGGACGAGCAGTACTTC; v_gene: TRBV29-1; abundance: many; d_gene: TRBD1; j_gene: TRBJ2-7
CDR3aa: CASSPDRQGYEKLFF; CDR3nt: TGCGCCAGCAGCCCGGACCGCCAAGGCTATGAAAAACTGTTTTTT; v_gene: TRBV5-1; abundance: -; d_gene: -; j_gene: TRBJ1-4
CDR3aa: CASSWGQGRNEQFF; CDR3nt: TGCGCCAGCAGCTGGGGACAGGGGAGGAATGAGCAGTTCTTC; v_gene: TRBV5-1; abundance: many; d_gene: TRBD1; j_gene: TRBJ2-1
CDR3aa: CASSQEGTGPYGYTF; CDR3nt: TGCGCCAGCAGCCAAGAAGGGACAGGGCCCTATGGCTACACCTTC; v_gene: TRBV4-3; abundance: many; d_gene: TRBD1; j_gene: TRBJ1-2
CDR3aa: CSVEDIRGGALETQYF; CDR3nt: TGCAGCGTTGAAGATATAAGGGGGGGGGCCCTAGAGACCCAGTACTTC; v_gene: TRBV29-1; abundance: -; d_gene: -; j_gene: TRBJ2-5
CDR3aa: CASSPRTGYTGELFF; CDR3nt: TGTGCCAGTAGTCCCCGGACAGGCTACACCGGGGAGCTGTTTTTT; v_gene: TRBV19; abundance: few; d_gene: TRBD1; j_gene: TRBJ2-2
CDR3aa: CATHGGLDTEAFF; CDR3nt: TGTGCCACCCACGGGGGGCTGGACACTGAAGCTTTCTTT; v_gene: TRBV5-8; abundance: many; d_gene: -; j_gene: TRBJ1-1
CDR3aa: CASSLAQGNTEAFF; CDR3nt: TGTGCCAGCAGCTTAGCTCAGGGCAACACTGAAGCTTTCTTT; v_gene: TRBV11-2; abundance: -; d_gene: -; j_gene: TRBJ1-1
CDR3aa: CSVEWISGGLYNEQFF; CDR3nt: TGCAGCGTGGAATGGATCTCGGGGGGTCTTTACAATGAGCAGTTCTTC; v_gene: TRBV29-1; abundance: many; d_gene: TRBD2; j_gene: TRBJ2-1
CDR3aa: CASSPNFPAGGITDTQYF; CDR3nt: TGTGCCAGCTCACCAAACTTTCCAGCGGGGGGTATCACAGATACGCAGTATTTT; v_gene: TRBV18; abundance: -; d_gene: TRBD2; j_gene: TRBJ2-3
CDR3aa: CSASSWGRGQPQHF; CDR3nt: TGCAGTGCTAGCTCTTGGGGCCGGGGTCAGCCCCAGCATTTT; v_gene: TRBV20-1; abundance: few; d_gene: -; j_gene: TRBJ1-5
CDR3aa: CASSFSGRSTDTQYF; CDR3nt: TGTGCCAGCAGTTTCTCGGGCAGGAGCACAGATACGCAGTATTTT; v_gene: TRBV12-3/TRBV12-4; abundance: few; d_gene: -; j_gene: TRBJ2-3
CDR3aa: CASSLFRTGNTGELFF; CDR3nt: TGTGCCAGCAGCTTATTTCGGACAGGGAACACCGGGGAGCTGTTTTTT; v_gene: TRBV7-3; abundance: -; d_gene: TRBD1; j_gene: TRBJ2-2
CDR3aa: CSASIGSLAETQYF; CDR3nt: TGCAGTGCTAGTATAGGTAGTCTAGCCGAGACCCAGTACTTC; v_gene: TRBV20-1; abundance: many; d_gene: -; j_gene: TRBJ2-5
CDR3aa: CASSPGTATVYEQYF; CDR3nt: TGTGCCAGCAGTCCCGGGACAGCCACCGTCTACGAGCAGTACTTC; v_gene: TRBV6-5; abundance: -; d_gene: TRBD1; j_gene: TRBJ2-7
CDR3aa: CSARGGGNIQYF; CDR3nt: TGCAGTGCTAGAGGCGGGGGAAACATTCAGTACTTC; v_gene: TRBV20-1; abundance: -; d_gene: TRBD2; j_gene: TRBJ2-4
CDR3aa: CASSQGIAGGETQYF; CDR3nt: TGCGCCAGCAGCCAAGGGATAGCGGGGGGCGAGACCCAGTACTTC; v_gene: TRBV4-1; abundance: few; d_gene: TRBD2; j_gene: TRBJ2-5
CDR3aa: CASSGSYGTSGGPSQETQYF; CDR3nt: TGTGCCAGCAGCGGTTCGTACGGGACTAGCGGGGGGCCCTCCCAAGAGACCCAGTACTTC; v_gene: TRBV9; abundance: few; d_gene: TRBD2; j_gene: TRBJ2-5
CDR3aa: CATGTWTASYEQYF; CDR3nt: TGTGCCACTGGGACATGGACAGCGTCCTACGAGCAGTACTTC; v_gene: TRBV6-5; abundance: -; d_gene: -; j_gene: TRBJ2-7
CDR3aa: CASSFLDEQYF; CDR3nt: TGTGCCAGCAGCTTCTTGGACGAGCAGTACTTC; v_gene: TRBV7-9; abundance: many; d_gene: -; j_gene: TRBJ2-7